The rows below give T cell receptor beta chains drawn from one sample of a study of blood T cell repertoires in COVID-19. The table came from immunoSEQ multiplex PCR; TCRdb's copy has only in-frame clones and leaves some out. Of roughly 390,000 clones in the sample, around 87% were seen once. The sample taken for sequencing was peripheral blood. These receptors originate from a woman in her 30s with COVID-19, enrolled during active disease. CDR3s include the opening cysteine and the closing phenylalanine or tryptophan. The D gene is left open where the match is weak. Clone size is given for some rows only: seen once, a few or many times, or a class if the clone is expanded.

D	size	V	J	CDR3	DNA
NA	NA	TRBV28	TRBJ1-6	CASTQQSVNSPLHF	TGTGCCAGCACCCAACAGTCTGTTAATTCACCCCTCCACTTT
TRBD1	NA	TRBV6-5	TRBJ1-2	CASSRGGPFYGYTF	TGTGCCAGCAGTCGAGGGGGCCCCTTTTATGGCTACACCTTC
TRBD2	NA	TRBV2	TRBJ2-1	CASSRAGGYNEQFF	TGTGCCAGCAGTCGAGCGGGAGGATACAATGAGCAGTTCTTC
TRBD1	NA	TRBV29-1	TRBJ2-5	CSVEDRGVIETQYF	TGCAGCGTTGAGGACAGGGGTGTCATAGAGACCCAGTACTTC
TRBD1	NA	TRBV3-1/TRBV3-2	TRBJ2-7	CASSRQGASEQYF	TGTGCCAGCAGTCGACAGGGGGCGAGCGAGCAGTACTTC
NA	NA	TRBV28	TRBJ2-5	CASSLPSQGGETQYF	TGTGCCAGCAGCCTTCCGAGTCAGGGAGGAGAGACCCAGTACTTC
NA	NA	TRBV10-1	TRBJ2-1	CASTLSRLSSYNEQFF	TGCGCCAGCACTTTATCCCGCCTTAGCTCCTACAATGAGCAGTTCTTC
NA	NA	TRBV12-3/TRBV12-4	TRBJ1-2	CASSLSSEGYTF	TGTGCCAGCAGTCTGTCCTCGGAGGGCTACACCTTC
TRBD2	NA	TRBV28	TRBJ2-7	CASSLGGRAGEQYF	TGTGCCAGCAGTTTAGGTGGGAGGGCCGGCGAGCAGTACTTC
NA	few	TRBV30	TRBJ1-3	CAWSWGDTIYF	TGTGCCTGGAGTTGGGGGGACACCATATATTTT
NA	few	TRBV10-3	TRBJ2-7	CAISEALQAYYSYEQYF	TGTGCCATCAGCGAGGCCTTACAGGCATACTACTCCTACGAGCAGTACTTC
TRBD2	once	TRBV6-6	TRBJ2-1	CASSPPRLAGGPGEQFF	TGTGCCAGCAGTCCCCCCCGACTAGCGGGAGGCCCCGGTGAGCAGTTCTTC
NA	NA	TRBV28	TRBJ2-1	CASVRDLPHNEQFF	TGTGCCAGCGTACGGGATCTCCCCCACAATGAGCAGTTCTTC
TRBD1	NA	TRBV30	TRBJ1-2	CAVPGGGGGEGYTF	TGTGCCGTGCCTGGAGGGGGCGGAGGGGAAGGCTACACCTTC
NA	NA	TRBV4-1	TRBJ2-1	CASSQDWRSGFIEQFF	TGCGCCAGCAGCCAAGATTGGAGGAGCGGCTTTATCGAGCAGTTCTTC
NA	NA	TRBV21-1	TRBJ2-6	CASSPQVPSSGANVLTF	TGTGCCAGCAGCCCCCAAGTGCCGAGCTCTGGGGCCAACGTCCTGACTTTC
NA	NA	TRBV2	TRBJ2-7	CASRGASRGYEQYF	TGTGCCAGCAGAGGGGCTAGCAGGGGCTACGAGCAGTACTTC
NA	once	TRBV6-5	TRBJ1-2	CASRPGTPSSGYTF	TGTGCCAGCAGGCCCGGGACACCTTCATCGGGCTACACCTTC
TRBD1	NA	TRBV28	TRBJ2-5	CASSSGQGAYETQYF	TGTGCCAGCAGTTCCGGACAGGGGGCATATGAGACCCAGTACTTC
TRBD1	NA	TRBV14	TRBJ2-7	CASSQAGWTGDYEQYF	TGTGCCAGCAGCCAAGCGGGCTGGACAGGGGATTACGAGCAGTACTTC
NA	NA	TRBV7-9	TRBJ2-7	CASSLADYEQYF	TGTGCCAGCAGCTTGGCAGACTACGAGCAGTACTTC
TRBD2	NA	TRBV11-3	TRBJ2-1	CASSPGKREVVDNEQFF	TGTGCCAGCAGCCCGGGGAAGCGGGAGGTCGTAGACAATGAGCAGTTCTTC
NA	NA	TRBV29-1	TRBJ2-7	CSVVPPASYEQYF	TGCAGCGTTGTCCCACCCGCTAGCTACGAGCAGTACTTC
NA	NA	TRBV28	TRBJ2-7	CASSLSGAIAIF	TGTGCCAGCAGTTTATCTGGAGCTATAGCTATTTTC
NA	few	TRBV28	TRBJ1-1	CASSPRYRVGDTEAFF	TGTGCCAGCAGCCCCCGATACAGGGTGGGGGACACTGAAGCTTTCTTT
NA	NA	TRBV4-1	TRBJ1-6	CASSQFGQSVFHF	TGCGCCAGCAGCCAATTTGGACAGTCCGTATTCCACTTT
NA	NA	TRBV9	TRBJ1-5	CASSGGGWGPQHF	TGTGCCAGCAGCGGCGGAGGGTGGGGGCCCCAGCATTTT
TRBD1	NA	TRBV5-1	TRBJ1-2	CASSYSLRTGREGYTF	TGCGCCAGCAGCTACTCTCTCCGGACAGGGAGGGAGGGCTACACCTTC
NA	NA	TRBV4-1	TRBJ2-7	CASSGQRLGYEQYF	TGCGCCAGCAGCGGACAAAGGCTAGGGTACGAGCAGTACTTC
NA	NA	TRBV7-7	TRBJ2-1	CASSPRVGPKEQFF	TGTGCTAGCAGCCCCCGGGTAGGTCCCAAGGAGCAGTTCTTC
NA	NA	TRBV9	TRBJ2-1	CASSVGDTSYNEQFF	TGTGCCAGCAGCGTAGGGGACACGTCCTACAATGAGCAGTTCTTC
TRBD1	NA	TRBV6-1	TRBJ1-1	CASSEDRGDTEAFF	TGTGCCAGCAGTGAAGACAGGGGGGACACTGAAGCTTTCTTT
NA	NA	TRBV27	TRBJ1-5	CASSLFPNQPQHF	TGTGCCAGCAGTTTATTCCCAAATCAGCCCCAGCATTTT
TRBD1	NA	TRBV18	TRBJ2-7	CASSPTGTGQREQYF	TGTGCCAGCTCACCCACCGGGACAGGGCAACGCGAGCAGTACTTC
TRBD1	NA	TRBV28	TRBJ2-2	CASRTGGAAGELFF	TGTGCCAGCAGGACAGGGGGCGCAGCCGGGGAGCTGTTTTTT
NA	few	TRBV6-5	TRBJ1-1	CASRQVLNTEAFF	TGTGCCAGCAGACAGGTTTTGAACACTGAAGCTTTCTTT
NA	NA	TRBV7-3	TRBJ2-1	CASSLTAGRNEQFF	TGTGCCAGCAGCTTAACGGCTGGGAGAAATGAGCAGTTCTTC
NA	NA	TRBV7-8	TRBJ2-1	CASSLSVEQFF	TGTGCCAGCAGCCTATCAGTCGAGCAGTTCTTC
TRBD2	NA	TRBV7-3	TRBJ2-6	CASSLYNAGAGANVLTF	TGTGCCAGCAGCTTATATAACGCGGGGGCTGGGGCCAACGTCCTGACTTTC
NA	NA	TRBV10-3	TRBJ2-3	CAISEAGPDTQYF	TGTGCCATCAGTGAGGCAGGGCCAGATACGCAGTATTTT
NA	NA	TRBV27	TRBJ2-7	CASSLGQFYEQYF	TGTGCCAGCAGTTTAGGGCAGTTCTACGAGCAGTACTTC
TRBD2	NA	TRBV29-1	TRBJ2-1	CSVELWASGDSYNEQFF	TGCAGCGTTGAACTTTGGGCTAGCGGCGACTCCTACAATGAGCAGTTCTTC
TRBD2	NA	TRBV5-1	TRBJ2-5	CASSLLLAGNQETQYF	TGCGCCAGCAGCTTGCTGCTAGCGGGAAATCAAGAGACCCAGTACTTC
NA	NA	TRBV4-2	TRBJ2-3	CASSQAPGVGTDTQYF	TGTGCCAGCAGCCAAGCCCCAGGGGTAGGCACAGATACGCAGTATTTT
NA	NA	TRBV18	TRBJ1-1	CASSPGGQFTEAFF	TGTGCCAGCTCACCAGGTGGACAGTTCACTGAAGCTTTCTTT
TRBD1	NA	TRBV7-2	TRBJ1-4	CASSLGTGGDNEKLFF	TGTGCCAGCAGCTTAGGGACAGGGGGTGATAATGAAAAACTGTTTTTT
NA	NA	TRBV4-3	TRBJ1-5	CASSQDTQGPQHF	TGCGCCAGCAGCCAAGATACCCAGGGGCCCCAGCATTTT
TRBD1	once	TRBV5-1	TRBJ2-1	CASSTGQGAGEQFF	TGCGCCAGCAGCACAGGACAGGGGGCGGGTGAGCAGTTCTTC
TRBD1	NA	TRBV30	TRBJ2-7	CAWAGGYEQYF	TGTGCCTGGGCAGGGGGCTACGAGCAGTACTTC
TRBD2	NA	TRBV27	TRBJ2-1	CASSTGTRGNEQFF	TGTGCCAGCAGCACCGGGACTAGGGGCAATGAGCAGTTCTTC